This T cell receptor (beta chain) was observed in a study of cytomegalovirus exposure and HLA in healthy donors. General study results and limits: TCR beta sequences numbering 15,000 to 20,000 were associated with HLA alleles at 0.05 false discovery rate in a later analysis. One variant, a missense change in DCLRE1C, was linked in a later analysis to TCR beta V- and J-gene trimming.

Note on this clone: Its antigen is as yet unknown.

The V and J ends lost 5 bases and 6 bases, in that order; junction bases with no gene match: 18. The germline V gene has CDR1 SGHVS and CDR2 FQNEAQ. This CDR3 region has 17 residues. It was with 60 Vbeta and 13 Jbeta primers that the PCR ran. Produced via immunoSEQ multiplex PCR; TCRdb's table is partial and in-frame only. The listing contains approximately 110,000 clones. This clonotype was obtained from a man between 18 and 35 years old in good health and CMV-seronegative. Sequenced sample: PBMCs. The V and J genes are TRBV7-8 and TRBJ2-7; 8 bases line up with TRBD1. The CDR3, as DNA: TGTGCCAGCAGCCCGCCCGGGACAGGCCCTTGGGTCCTCGAGCAGTACTTC. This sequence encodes CASSPPGTGPWVLEQYF.